This T cell receptor (beta chain) derives from a study of regulatory T cells in long-lasting Graves disease. CDR3 regions were amplified by Arm-PCR using iRepertoire HTBI primers to build TCR beta libraries. Each CDR3 protein gets one entry after TCRdb re-called the multiplex PCR reads with MiXCR. The sample lists approximately 400,000 distinct CDR3 sequences, around 11% occurring once. This clonotype appeared many times. The antigen remains undetermined. The germline gives CDR1 MNHEY, CDR2 SVGEGT. The CDR3 sequence is 16 residues long. The V gene lost 5 bases and the J gene lost 10 bases, with 24 bases spanning the gap. Broader study findings: Thyroid tissue was not studied; only peripheral blood was.

The sample's time point: newly diagnosed GD, antithyroid drugs for less than 3 months. There was RNA extracted from PBMCs, and the TCR library was made from it. These same data were also listed under a study on T cells in Graves' hyperthyroidism and ophthalmopathy. As reported in that work: Hyperthyroidism in the patients, aged 18 to 65, was newly diagnosed and under 2 months in duration. Clonotypes that were expanded in thyroid above 0.001 mostly appeared in blood too. Progression to ophthalmopathy was predicted a median of 6.5 months early.

Material: peripheral blood mononuclear cells (PBMCs), obtained at new diagnosis, from a patient treated with antithyroid drugs. The receptor's source is a woman under 30 with Graves disease. This chain joins TRBV6-2 or TRBV6-3 and TRBJ2-1; perhaps TRBD1 as D (6 bases). CDR3 loop: CASSRGTGTPSEEQFF. The CDR3, as DNA: TGTGCCAGCAGTAGGGGCACCGGGACACCCTCCGAGGAGCAGTTCTTC.